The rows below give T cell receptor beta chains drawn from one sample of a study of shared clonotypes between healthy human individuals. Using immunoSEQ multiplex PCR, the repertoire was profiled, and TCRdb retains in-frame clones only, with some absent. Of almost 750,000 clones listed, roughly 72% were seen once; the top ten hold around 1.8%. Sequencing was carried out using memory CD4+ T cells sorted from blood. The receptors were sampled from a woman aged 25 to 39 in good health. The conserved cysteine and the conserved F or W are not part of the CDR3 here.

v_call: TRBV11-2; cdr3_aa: ASSQRTSVDNEQF
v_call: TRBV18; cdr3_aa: ASSPGGGEKLF
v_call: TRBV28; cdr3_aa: ASSFGKDRLNTEAF
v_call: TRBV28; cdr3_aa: ASSPSVYEQY
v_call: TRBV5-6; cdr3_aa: ASSPLTGSEQF
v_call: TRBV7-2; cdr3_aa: ASSLERGLHQPQH
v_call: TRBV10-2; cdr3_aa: ASFPGGSAGGSEQY
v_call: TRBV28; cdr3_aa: ASSFFGGHMNTEAF
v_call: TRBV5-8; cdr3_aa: ASTQTGRGGYT
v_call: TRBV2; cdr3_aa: ASSEVGSRTAFTQY
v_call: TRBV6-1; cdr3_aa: ASSGIGVRGEQY
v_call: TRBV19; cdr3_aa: ASSNQGSNSYEQY
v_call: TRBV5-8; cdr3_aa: ASPPGHSWDGGELF
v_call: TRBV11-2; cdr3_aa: ASSLELSGYT
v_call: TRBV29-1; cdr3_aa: SVFETGGNTEAF
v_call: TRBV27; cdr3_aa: ASRFGSGRDGGTDTQY
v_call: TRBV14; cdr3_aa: ASSQVNNNEQF
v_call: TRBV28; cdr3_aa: ATQARDRPIQPQH
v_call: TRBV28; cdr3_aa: ASTSRYGYT
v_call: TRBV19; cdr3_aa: ASSIGQASGNTIY
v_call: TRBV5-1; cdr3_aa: ASSLPLFGRGRTIEQF
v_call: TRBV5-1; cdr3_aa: ASSLDSSGYNEQF
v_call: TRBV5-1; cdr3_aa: ASSTDRSMNTEAF
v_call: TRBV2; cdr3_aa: ASAKLAGVNEQF
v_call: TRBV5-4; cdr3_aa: ASSPTGFGGELF
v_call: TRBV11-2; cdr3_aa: ASRTRQGTDTQY
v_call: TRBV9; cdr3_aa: ASSPWDGTTGDTQY
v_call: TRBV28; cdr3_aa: ASSSSGPSYEQY
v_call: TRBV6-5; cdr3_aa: ASSSLLSGANVLT
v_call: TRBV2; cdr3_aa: ASRDRRLHEQY
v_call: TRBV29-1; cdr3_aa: SVRQGTNSYEQY
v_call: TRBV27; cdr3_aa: ASSPNRGLEGYT
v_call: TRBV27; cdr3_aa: ASSPGTAGNTIY
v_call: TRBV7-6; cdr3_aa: ASSLQGWETQY
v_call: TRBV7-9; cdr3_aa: ASSGANQPQH
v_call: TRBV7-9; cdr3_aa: ASSLTQTNTEAF
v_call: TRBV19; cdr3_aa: ASSPLGKGNEKLF
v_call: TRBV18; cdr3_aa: ASSRGRGSQETQY
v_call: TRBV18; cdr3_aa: ASSTTGHSDTQY
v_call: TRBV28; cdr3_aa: ASSFWSTNTGELF
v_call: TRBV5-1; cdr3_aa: ASSLDAREETQY
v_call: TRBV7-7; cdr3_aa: ASSLTGYPDTQY
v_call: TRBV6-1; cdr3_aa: ASSAGSNQPQH
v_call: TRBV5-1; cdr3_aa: ASSLVGSRTDTQY
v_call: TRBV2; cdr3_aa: ASSGDSLYGYT
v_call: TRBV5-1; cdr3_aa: ASRSSGRTINEQF
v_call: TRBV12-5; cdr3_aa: ASAPGTSGTDEQF
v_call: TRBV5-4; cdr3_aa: ASRRDRGFEQY